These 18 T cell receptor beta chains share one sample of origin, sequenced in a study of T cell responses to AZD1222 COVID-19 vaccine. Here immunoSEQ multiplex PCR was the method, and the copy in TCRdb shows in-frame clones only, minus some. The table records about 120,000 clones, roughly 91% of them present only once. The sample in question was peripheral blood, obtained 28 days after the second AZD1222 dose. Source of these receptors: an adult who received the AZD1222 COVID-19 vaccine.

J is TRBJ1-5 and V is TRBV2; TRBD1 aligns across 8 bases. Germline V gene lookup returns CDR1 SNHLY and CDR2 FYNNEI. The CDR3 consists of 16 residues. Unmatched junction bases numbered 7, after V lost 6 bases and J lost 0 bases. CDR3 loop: CASRRGQGSSNQPQHF. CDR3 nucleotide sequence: TGTGCCAGCAGACGAGGACAGGGTTCTAGCAATCAGCCCCAGCATTTT. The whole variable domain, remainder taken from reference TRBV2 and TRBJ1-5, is EPEVTQTPSHQVTQMGQEVILRCVPISNHLYFYWYRQILGQKVEFLVSFYNNEISEKSEIFDDQFSVERPDGSNFTLKIRSTKLEDSAMYFCASRRGQGSSNQPQHFGDGTRLSIL.

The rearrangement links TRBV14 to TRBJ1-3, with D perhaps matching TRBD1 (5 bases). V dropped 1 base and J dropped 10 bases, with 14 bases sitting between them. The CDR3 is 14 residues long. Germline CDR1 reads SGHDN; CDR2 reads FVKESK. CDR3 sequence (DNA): TGTGCCAGCAGCCAAGCTAAGACAGTTCGTACCATATATTTT. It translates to CASSQAKTVRTIYF. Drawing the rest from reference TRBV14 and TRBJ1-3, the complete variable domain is EAGVTQFPSHSVIEKGQTVTLRCDPISGHDNLYWYRRVMGKEIKFLLHFVKESKQDESGMPNNRFLAERTGGTYSTLKVQPAELEDSGVYFCASSQAKTVRTIYFGEGSWLTVV.

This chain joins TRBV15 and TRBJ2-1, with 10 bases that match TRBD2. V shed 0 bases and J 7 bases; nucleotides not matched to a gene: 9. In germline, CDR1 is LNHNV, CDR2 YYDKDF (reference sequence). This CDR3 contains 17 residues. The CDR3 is CATSRDRASGRWNEQFF. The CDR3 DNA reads TGTGCCACCAGCAGAGATCGCGCTAGCGGGAGATGGAATGAGCAGTTCTTC.

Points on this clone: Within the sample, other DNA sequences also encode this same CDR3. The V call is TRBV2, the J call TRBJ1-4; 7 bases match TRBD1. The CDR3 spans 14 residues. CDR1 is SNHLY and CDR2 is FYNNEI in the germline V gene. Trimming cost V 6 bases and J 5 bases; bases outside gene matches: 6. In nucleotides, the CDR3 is TGTGCCAGCAGGGACAGGACGGGAAATGAAAAACTGTTTTTT. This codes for CASRDRTGNEKLFF.

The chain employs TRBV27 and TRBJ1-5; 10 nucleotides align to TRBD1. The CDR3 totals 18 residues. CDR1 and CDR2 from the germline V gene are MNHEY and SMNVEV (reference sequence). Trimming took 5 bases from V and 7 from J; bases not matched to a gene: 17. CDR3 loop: CASSRLRPGQGFGQPQHF. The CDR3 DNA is TGTGCCAGCAGTCGCCTTCGTCCGGGACAGGGGTTTGGACAGCCCCAGCATTTT.

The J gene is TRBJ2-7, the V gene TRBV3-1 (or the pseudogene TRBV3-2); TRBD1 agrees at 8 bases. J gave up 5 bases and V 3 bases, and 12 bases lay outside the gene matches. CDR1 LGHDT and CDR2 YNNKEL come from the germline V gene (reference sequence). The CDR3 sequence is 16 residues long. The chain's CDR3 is CASSHQGAQGENEQYF. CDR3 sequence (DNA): TGTGCCAGCAGCCACCAGGGGGCGCAGGGGGAAAACGAGCAGTACTTC.

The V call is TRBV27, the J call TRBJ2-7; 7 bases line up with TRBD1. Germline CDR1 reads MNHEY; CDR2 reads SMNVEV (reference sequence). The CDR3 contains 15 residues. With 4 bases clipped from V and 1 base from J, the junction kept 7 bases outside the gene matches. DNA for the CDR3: TGTGCCAGCAGTTCGTGGGACAGACAATCCTACGAGCAGTACTTC. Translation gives CASSSWDRQSYEQYF.

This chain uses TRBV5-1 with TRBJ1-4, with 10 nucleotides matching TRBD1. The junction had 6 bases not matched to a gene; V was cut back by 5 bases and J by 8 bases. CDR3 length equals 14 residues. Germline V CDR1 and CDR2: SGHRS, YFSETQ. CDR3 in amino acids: CASRMTGGREKLFF. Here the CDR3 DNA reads TGCGCCAGCAGAATGACAGGGGGCCGAGAAAAACTGTTTTTT.

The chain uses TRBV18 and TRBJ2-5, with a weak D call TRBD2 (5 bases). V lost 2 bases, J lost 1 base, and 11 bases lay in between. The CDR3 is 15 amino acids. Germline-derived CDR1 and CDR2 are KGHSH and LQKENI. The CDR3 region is CASSPSRLLQETQYF. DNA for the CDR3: TGTGCCAGCTCACCATCACGACTACTCCAAGAGACCCAGTACTTC.

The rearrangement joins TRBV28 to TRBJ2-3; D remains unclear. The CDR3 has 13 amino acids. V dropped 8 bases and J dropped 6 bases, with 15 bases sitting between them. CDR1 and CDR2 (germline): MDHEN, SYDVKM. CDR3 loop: CASGQARVDTQYF. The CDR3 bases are TGTGCCAGCGGGCAGGCAAGGGTTGATACGCAGTATTTT.

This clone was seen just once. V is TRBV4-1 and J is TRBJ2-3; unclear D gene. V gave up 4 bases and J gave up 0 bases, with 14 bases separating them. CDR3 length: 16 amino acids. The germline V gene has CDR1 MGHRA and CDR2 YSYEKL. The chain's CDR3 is CASSRSRIPSTDTQYF. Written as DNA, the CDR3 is TGCGCCAGCAGCCGCTCTAGGATTCCTAGCACAGATACGCAGTATTTT.

In DNA form, the CDR3 reads TGTGCCAGCAGTTACGCGGTGGGGGAGACCCAGTACTTC. Translation gives CASSYAVGETQYF. The chain couples TRBV6-5 to TRBJ2-5; D call uncertain. With 2 bases removed from V and 5 bases from J, the gap between germline ends came to 9 bases. Per the germline V gene, CDR1 is MNHEY and CDR2 is SVGAGI. The CDR3 is 13 amino acids.

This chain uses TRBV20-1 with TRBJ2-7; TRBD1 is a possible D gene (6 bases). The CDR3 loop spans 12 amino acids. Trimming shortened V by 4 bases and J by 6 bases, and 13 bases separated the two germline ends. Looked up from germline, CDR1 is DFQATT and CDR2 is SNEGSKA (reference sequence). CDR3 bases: TGCAGTGCTACTGACAGGCCGCCCGAGCAGTACTTC. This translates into CSATDRPPEQYF.

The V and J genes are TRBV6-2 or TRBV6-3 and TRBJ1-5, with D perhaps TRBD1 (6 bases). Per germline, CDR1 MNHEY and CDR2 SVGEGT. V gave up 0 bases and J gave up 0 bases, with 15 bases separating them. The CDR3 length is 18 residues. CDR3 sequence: CASSYSGKQGGSNQPQHF. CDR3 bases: TGTGCCAGCAGTTACTCGGGAAAACAGGGAGGTAGCAATCAGCCCCAGCATTTT.

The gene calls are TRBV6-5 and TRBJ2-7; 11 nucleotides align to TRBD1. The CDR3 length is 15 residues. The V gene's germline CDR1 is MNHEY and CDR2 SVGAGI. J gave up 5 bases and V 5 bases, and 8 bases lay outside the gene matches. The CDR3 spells CASSPRWTGGHEQYF. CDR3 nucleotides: TGTGCCAGCAGTCCCCGGTGGACAGGGGGCCACGAGCAGTACTTC.

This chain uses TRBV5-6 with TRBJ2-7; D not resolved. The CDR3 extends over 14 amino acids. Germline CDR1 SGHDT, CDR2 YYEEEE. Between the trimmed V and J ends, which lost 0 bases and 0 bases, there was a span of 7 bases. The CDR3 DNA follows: TGTGCCAGCAGCTTGGGAAGTAGCTCCTACGAGCAGTACTTC. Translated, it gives CASSLGSSSYEQYF.

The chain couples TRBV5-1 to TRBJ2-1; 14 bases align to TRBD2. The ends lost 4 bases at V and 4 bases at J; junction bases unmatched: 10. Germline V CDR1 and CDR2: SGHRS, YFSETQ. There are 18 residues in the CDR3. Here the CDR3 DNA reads TGCGCCAGCAGCCGGACTAGCGGGAGGACACAACCTTACAATGAGCAGTTCTTC. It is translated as CASSRTSGRTQPYNEQFF.

Here the CDR3 reads CASRPNGVGGNTIYF. The CDR3, as DNA: TGTGCCAGCCGCCCTAACGGGGTAGGAGGAAACACCATATATTTT. The chain employs TRBV28 and TRBJ1-3, with D unclear. The CDR3 consists of 15 residues. V gave up 8 bases and J gave up 4 bases, with 18 bases separating them. Germline lookup yields CDR1 MDHEN and CDR2 SYDVKM.